This T cell receptor (beta chain) was identified during a study of shared clonotypes between healthy human individuals. Study-wide points: Naive CD4 clonotypes were shared across a handful of donors at about 5.3%.

Regarding this clone: Antigen specificity is unknown.

Profiled with immunoSEQ multiplex PCR; TCRdb holds only in-frame clones, not every one. The table includes some 1,100,000 clones, around 78% detected once. The CDR3 contains 13 residues. With 2 bases removed from V and 5 bases from J, the gap between germline ends came to 9 bases. CDR1 is SGHAT and CDR2 is FQNNGV in the germline V gene. The source material was memory CD4+ T cells from PBMCs. Subset indicated: CD45RA-negative fraction. This TCR derives from a man aged 18 to 30 in good health. Some clones in this sample may be carry-over from other donors' samples. The chain couples TRBV11-2 to TRBJ1-1; no clear D gene. The CDR3 reads CASSLIVRTEAFF. For the CDR3, the DNA is TGTGCCAGCAGCTTAATTGTCCGTACTGAAGCTTTCTTT.